These 18 T cell receptor beta chains originate from one sample sequenced in a study of blood T cell repertoires in COVID-19. Only in-frame clones appear in the TCRdb table, and some are missing; sequencing was by immunoSEQ multiplex PCR. The table lists fewer than 350,000 clones, roughly 85% of them singletons. The specimen was PBMCs or T cells enriched from blood (not recorded which). These receptors all come from a woman aged 30 to 39 who had been exposed to COVID-19.

The CDR3 nucleotides are TGCGCCAGCAGCCACACTAGCGGGGGTTACTCCTACGAGCAGTACTTC. Its translation is CASSHTSGGYSYEQYF. The chain joins TRBV4-1 to TRBJ2-7; TRBD2 matches at 11 bases. The V gene end was trimmed by 3 bases and the J gene end by 0 bases; junction bases not matched to a gene: 4. From germline, CDR1 is MGHRA and CDR2 YSYEKL. This CDR3 region has 16 residues.

Only a few counts were recorded for this clone. V usage is TRBV19 and J usage is TRBJ1-5; 9 bases map to TRBD1. The germline gives CDR1 LNHDA, CDR2 SQIVND (reference sequence). The CDR3 sequence is 14 residues long. V lost 7 bases and J lost 4; bases outside the gene matches: 5. The CDR3 coding sequence is TGTGCCAGTAAAGGGGGACAGGGTAATCAGCCCCAGCATTTT. Its protein product is CASKGGQGNQPQHF.

The V gene is TRBV3-1 (or the pseudogene TRBV3-2), the J gene TRBJ2-7; 9 bases agree with TRBD2. V lost 0 bases and J lost 7; bases outside the gene matches: 19. The CDR3 is 19 amino acids. Germline CDR1 and CDR2: LGHDT and YNNKEL (reference sequence). The CDR3 DNA sequence: TGTGCCAGCAGCCAAGACCCCACAGCGGGGGGTTCCCGGTTTAAGGAGCAGTACTTC. This gives the protein CASSQDPTAGGSRFKEQYF.

The chain is built from TRBV28 and TRBJ1-5; 10 bases match TRBD1. The length of the CDR3 is 14 residues. V dropped 5 bases and J dropped 6; count of bases not matched to a gene: 4. CDR1 and CDR2 (germline): MDHEN, SYDVKM. The CDR3 sequence is CASSRQGARQPQHF. CDR3 nucleotide sequence: TGTGCCAGCAGTCGACAGGGGGCTCGTCAGCCCCAGCATTTT.

V and J are TRBV28 and TRBJ1-2; D is perhaps TRBD1 (5 bases). The CDR3 has 16 amino acids. CDR1 and CDR2 from the germline V gene are MDHEN and SYDVKM. V gave up 6 bases and J gave up 4 bases, with 21 bases separating them. CDR3 nucleotides: TGTGCCAGCAGCCTCGGTGGGCAGGGCTTAAGCTATGGCTACACCTTC. As protein: CASSLGGQGLSYGYTF.

The rearrangement links TRBV27 to TRBJ2-5, with D possibly being TRBD1 (6 bases). The CDR3 contains 14 residues. Germline CDR1 MNHEY, CDR2 SMNVEV (reference sequence). Trimming cost V 8 bases and J 5 bases, with 18 bases left between them. Here the CDR3 DNA reads TGTGCCAGCTCCGGAGCACAGGGTTGGGAGACCCAGTACTTC. Its translation: CASSGAQGWETQYF.

The rearrangement joins TRBV28 to TRBJ1-1; 8 bases match TRBD1. With 8 bases clipped from V and 6 bases from J, the junction kept 8 bases outside the gene matches. The CDR3 length is 13 residues. Germline V gives CDR1 MDHEN, CDR2 SYDVKM. The CDR3 region is CASGQGLPAEAFF. The DNA of the CDR3 is TGTGCCAGCGGACAGGGTCTTCCCGCTGAAGCTTTCTTT.

The chain employs TRBV18 and TRBJ2-5; no firm D call. V lost 4 bases, J lost 1 base, and 7 bases lay in between. The germline gives CDR1 KGHSH, CDR2 LQKENI. This CDR3 comprises 13 residues. This CDR3 reads CASSREVQETQYF. In DNA, the CDR3 is TGTGCCAGCTCACGAGAGGTCCAAGAGACCCAGTACTTC.

The V call is TRBV29-1, the J call TRBJ2-7; TRBD1 matches at 12 bases. CDR3 length equals 14 residues. After removal of 4 bases from V and 5 bases from J, the junction contained 6 bases not matched to a gene. Germline CDR1 and CDR2: SQVTM and ANQGSEA. CDR3: CSVVFGTGGNEQYF. The CDR3 DNA follows: TGCAGCGTTGTATTCGGGACAGGGGGCAACGAGCAGTACTTC.

The chain recombines TRBV6-2 or TRBV6-3 with TRBJ2-4, with a tentative D call TRBD2 (7 bases). Per germline, CDR1 MNHEY and CDR2 SVGEGT. Trimming removed 2 bases from V and 8 bases from J, with 16 bases in between. There are 15 residues in the CDR3. The DNA for the CDR3 is TGTGCCAGCAGTTACAACGAAGGGGGGGCGGACATTCAGTACTTC. Translation gives CASSYNEGGADIQYF.

V gene TRBV6-6 combines with J gene TRBJ1-2; 8 nucleotides agree with TRBD1. V was pared by 11 bases and J by 0 bases, with 8 bases of the junction left unmatched. CDR3 length: 14 residues. Germline lookup yields CDR1 MNHNY and CDR2 SVGAGI (reference sequence). The CDR3 reads CAVGTGRPNYGYTF. CDR3 sequence (DNA): TGTGCCGTAGGGACAGGTCGTCCTAACTATGGCTACACCTTC.

This chain connects TRBV5-1 to TRBJ1-2; D unresolved. Germline CDR1 is SGHRS and CDR2 is YFSETQ. V was clipped by 0 bases and J by 4 bases, with 13 bases between them. This CDR3 has 15 residues. The CDR3 DNA sequence: TGCGCCAGCAGCTTGGCCTTCGAGAGGGCCTATGGCTACACCTTC. It translates to CASSLAFERAYGYTF.

As for this clone: One end of the junction fails to match germline, which may point to a read error. CDR3 sequence reads: CASTPGWQTNYGYTF. The DNA of the CDR3 is TGTGCCAGCACCCCAGGTTGGCAGACTAATTATGGCTACACCTTC. This rearrangement joins TRBV28 to TRBJ1-2; D uncertain. Germline V CDR1 and CDR2: MDHEN, SYDVKM. This CDR3 has 15 residues.

The V gene is TRBV5-1, the J gene TRBJ2-7; D is perhaps TRBD1 (6 bases). Trimming removed 10 bases from V and 0 bases from J, with 11 bases in between. The germline gives CDR1 SGHRS, CDR2 YFSETQ. There are 12 residues in the CDR3. The CDR3: CAGRTASYEQYF. The CDR3, as DNA: TGCGCCGGAAGGACAGCCTCCTACGAGCAGTACTTC.

The chain combines TRBV27 with TRBJ1-4; 10 bases are a match to TRBD1. The CDR3 is 11 amino acids. Germline CDR1 reads MNHEY; CDR2 reads SMNVEV (reference sequence). CDR3 sequence: CGGTGEEKLFF. CDR3 sequence (DNA): TGTGGGGGGACAGGGGAAGAAAAACTGTTTTTT.

The chain joins TRBV19 to TRBJ2-7; TRBD1 matches 9 bases. The CDR3 length is 14 residues. V shed 4 bases and J 2 bases; nucleotides not matched to a gene: 3. The germline V gene has CDR1 LNHDA and CDR2 SQIVND (reference sequence). CDR3: CASSRTGAPYEQYF. The CDR3 coding sequence is TGTGCCAGTAGTAGGACAGGGGCCCCCTACGAGCAGTACTTC.

The V and J genes are TRBV28 and TRBJ1-1, with D perhaps TRBD1 (5 bases). Trimming took off 6 bases at V and 4 bases at J, with 18 bases between the two ends. From germline, CDR1 is MDHEN and CDR2 SYDVKM. CDR3 size: 15 residues. CDR3 amino acids: CASSQTRGRSTEAFF. The DNA of the CDR3 is TGTGCCAGCAGCCAGACTAGGGGTCGGAGCACTGAAGCTTTCTTT.

V gene TRBV11-2 combines with J gene TRBJ2-5; D might be TRBD2 (6 bases). CDR1 is SGHAT and CDR2 is FQNNGV in the germline V gene. Trimming removed 1 base from V and 4 bases from J, with 16 bases in between. The CDR3 totals 16 residues. The CDR3 nucleotides are TGTGCCAGCAGCTTAGGAGCTAGCGCAGGGCGAGAGACCCAGTACTTC. This sequence encodes CASSLGASAGRETQYF.